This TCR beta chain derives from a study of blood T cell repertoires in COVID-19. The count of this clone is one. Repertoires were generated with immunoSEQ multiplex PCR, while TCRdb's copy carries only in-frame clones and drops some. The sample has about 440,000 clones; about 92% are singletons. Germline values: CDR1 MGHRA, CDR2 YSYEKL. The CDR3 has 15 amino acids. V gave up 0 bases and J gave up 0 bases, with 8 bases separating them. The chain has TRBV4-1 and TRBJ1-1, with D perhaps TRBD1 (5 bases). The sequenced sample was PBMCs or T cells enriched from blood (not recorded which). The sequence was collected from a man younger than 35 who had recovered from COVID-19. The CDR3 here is CASSQETDMNTEAFF. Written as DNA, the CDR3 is TGCGCCAGCAGCCAAGAGACAGATATGAACACTGAAGCTTTCTTT.